This T cell receptor (beta chain) is drawn from a study of blood T cell repertoires in COVID-19 (TCRdb year 2020). About the full investigation: Samples covering the acute and convalescent phases of COVID-19 were provided by collaborators in the United States, Italy and Spain. The prospective study material was composed of cDNA or gDNA derived from T cells, B-cell-depleted T cells, or PBMCs. Subjects who had been exposed to COVID-19, were actively infected with it, or had recovered from it provided the deeply sampled blood TCRbeta repertoires that made up the dataset. The repertoires were made available in a free public database intended to serve as a resource for research on the immune response to SARS-CoV-2. Samples were obtained from the ongoing ImmuneRACE study (first 160 participants) and from 1,254 subjects provided by 6 global collaborators. A de-identified subject ID, COVID-19 status, age in years and sex were almost always included in the sample metadata. HLA class I and class II types, where available, came from metadata supplied by the sample provider rather than from assay-based typing.

This clone was picked up one time. What this receptor recognizes is not known. Per-nucleotide qualities are absent, and no much larger clonotype sits a single base away. What the study reported, not specific to this receptor: The amount of clinical and demographic metadata varied by source and participant and was provided uncurated.

From V the trimming removes 6 bases and from J it removes 10 bases, while the gene matches leave 10 bases of the junction unaccounted for. According to the germline V gene, CDR1 reads SNHLY and CDR2 reads FYNNEI. The CDR3 runs 15 amino acids, cysteine and phenylalanine included. This entry keeps only the CDR3 DNA: 45 bases, framed from base 1. TCRbeta CDR3 regions were amplified from genomic DNA using the immunoSEQ Assay, a bias-controlled multiplex PCR. The study's own analysis went as follows. Within the assay, amplification of reference gene primers was used to estimate how many nucleated cells each sample contained. Sequence reads were collapsed and filtered to measure the absolute abundance of every unique TCRbeta CDR3 rearrangement. For each sample, productive Simpson clonality was calculated by taking the square root of Simpson's diversity index across productive rearrangements. TCRdb obtained this table from immuneACCESS and retained in-frame rearrangements with V and J assigned. These tables miss some clones; where compared with another copy, unresolved V genes account for less than half of the shortfall, and the remainder is unexplained. D and trimming come from the DNA, and the V and J calls and clone size come from that table. The sample profile shows roughly 290,000 clones; under 90% of them were found once. 1.7% of the sample belongs to the ten largest clones.

In the prospective study, participants were about 18 to 95 years old, resided in about two dozen geographic areas of the United States, and were enrolled through a virtual design. Cohort assignment in the prospective study relied on participant-reported clinical history from a screening survey and a study questionnaire. ImmuneRACE Cohort 3 recovered participants were defined by two consecutive negative NP/OP PCR tests, healthcare professional clearance, or symptom resolution. Mobile phlebotomists in the prospective study collected whole blood, serum and a nasopharyngeal or oropharyngeal swab from every participant. Prospective study participants could optionally give additional blood draws and questionnaires over an approximately two-month period. Before DNA extraction, prospective study blood samples were shipped either frozen or at room temperature.

The receptor was isolated from a woman in her thirties or forties who had recovered from COVID-19. The chain uses TRBV2 and TRBJ2-1; 12 middle bases align to TRBD2. Source material: PBMCs or T cells enriched from blood (not recorded which). The nucleotide sequence reads as follows: TGTGCCAGCAGAGTACTAGCGGGAGGTTCCGGCGAGCAGTTCTTC. It translates as CASRVLAGGSGEQFF.